This T cell receptor beta chain was obtained from a study of blood T cell repertoires in COVID-19. Using immunoSEQ multiplex PCR, the repertoire was profiled, and TCRdb retains in-frame clones only, with some absent. The sample has about 130,000 clones; roughly 80% are singletons. This CDR3 contains 15 residues. The V segment lost 5 bases and the J segment 10 bases; nucleotides outside the gene matches: 8. Germline V gives CDR1 SNHLY, CDR2 FYNNEI. This sequence joins TRBV2 and TRBJ1-6; 10 nucleotides line up with TRBD1. Material for sequencing was peripheral blood. The clonotype was recovered from a woman in her seventies with COVID-19, enrolled during active disease. The CDR3 DNA reads as TGTGCCAGCAGTCCCGGGGGACAGGGGAACTCACCCCTCCACTTT. It specifies CASSPGGQGNSPLHF.